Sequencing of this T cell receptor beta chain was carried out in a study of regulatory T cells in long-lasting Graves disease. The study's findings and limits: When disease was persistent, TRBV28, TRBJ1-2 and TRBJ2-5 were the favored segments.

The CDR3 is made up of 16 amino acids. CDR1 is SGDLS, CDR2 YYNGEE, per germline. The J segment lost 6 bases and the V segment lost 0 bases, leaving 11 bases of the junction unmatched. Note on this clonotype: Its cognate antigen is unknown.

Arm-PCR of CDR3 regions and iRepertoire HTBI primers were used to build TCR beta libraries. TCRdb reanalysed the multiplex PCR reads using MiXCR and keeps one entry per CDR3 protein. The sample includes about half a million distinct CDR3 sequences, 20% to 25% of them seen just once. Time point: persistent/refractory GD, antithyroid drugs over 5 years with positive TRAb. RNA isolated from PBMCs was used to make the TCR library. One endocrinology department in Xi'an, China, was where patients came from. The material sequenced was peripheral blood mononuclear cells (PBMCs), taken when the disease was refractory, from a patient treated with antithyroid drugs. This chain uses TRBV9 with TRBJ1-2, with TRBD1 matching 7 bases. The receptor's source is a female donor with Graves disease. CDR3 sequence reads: CASSVDGTAFEDGYTF. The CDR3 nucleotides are TGTGCCAGCAGCGTAGATGGGACAGCCTTCGAAGATGGCTACACCTTC.